This TCR beta chain comes out of a study of blood T cell repertoires in COVID-19. Study overall: Specimens from acute and convalescent COVID-19 originated in the United States, Italy and Spain. PBMCs, B-cell-depleted T cells, or T cells provided the cDNA or gDNA that made up the material.

This CDR3 comprises 16 residues. The J segment lost 5 bases and the V segment lost 2 bases, leaving 10 bases of the junction unmatched. Germline CDR1 is MNHEY and CDR2 is SVGEGT. As originally analysed: Estimates of nucleated cell counts were drawn from the amplification of reference gene primers. Here immunoSEQ multiplex PCR was the method, and the copy in TCRdb shows in-frame clones only, minus some. Clonal size and the V and J genes are those of that table, whereas D and trimming came from the DNA. The sample shows fewer than 300,000 clones, over 70% of them seen only once. The origin of this receptor is a human donor in a cohort sampled during active COVID-19. The chain couples TRBV6-2 or TRBV6-3 to TRBJ1-1, with 8 bases that match TRBD1. Sequencing used peripheral blood. The CDR3 nucleotides are TGTGCCAGCAGTTACGGCAGGGGGCTGCCTGGGACTGAAGCTTTCTTT. Its protein product is CASSYGRGLPGTEAFF.